These T cell receptor beta chains were read from a single sample in a study of blood T cell repertoires in COVID-19. TCRdb's table, derived via immunoSEQ multiplex PCR, lists solely in-frame clones and lacks some. The profile shows some 120,000 clones, 88% of them singletons. What was sequenced was peripheral blood. The receptor source for this set is a human donor in a cohort sampled during active COVID-19. CDR3s leave out the opening cysteine and the closing phenylalanine or tryptophan.

j_call | v_call | cdr3_aa
TRBJ2-2 | TRBV10-3 | AISGLAGIDGELF
TRBJ1-1 | TRBV6-1 | ASSEFRQADVGAF
TRBJ1-5 | TRBV18 | ASSPPSSGGADQPQH
TRBJ2-4 | TRBV6-6 | ASSPVLLATKNIQY
TRBJ1-3 | TRBV21-1 | ASSKGQVSGNTIY
TRBJ2-1 | TRBV9 | ASSPTRGQWNEQF
TRBJ1-2 | TRBV7-9 | ASSPGTGTKGYT
TRBJ1-1 | TRBV7-9 | ASSLGQAEAF
TRBJ2-5 | TRBV4-1 | ASSRNSGQAQETQY
TRBJ1-2 | TRBV4-1 | ASSPSGTAYGYT
TRBJ2-5 | TRBV28 | ASSPSGAGQETQY
TRBJ2-3 | TRBV6-1 | ASSEIAGGQDTQY